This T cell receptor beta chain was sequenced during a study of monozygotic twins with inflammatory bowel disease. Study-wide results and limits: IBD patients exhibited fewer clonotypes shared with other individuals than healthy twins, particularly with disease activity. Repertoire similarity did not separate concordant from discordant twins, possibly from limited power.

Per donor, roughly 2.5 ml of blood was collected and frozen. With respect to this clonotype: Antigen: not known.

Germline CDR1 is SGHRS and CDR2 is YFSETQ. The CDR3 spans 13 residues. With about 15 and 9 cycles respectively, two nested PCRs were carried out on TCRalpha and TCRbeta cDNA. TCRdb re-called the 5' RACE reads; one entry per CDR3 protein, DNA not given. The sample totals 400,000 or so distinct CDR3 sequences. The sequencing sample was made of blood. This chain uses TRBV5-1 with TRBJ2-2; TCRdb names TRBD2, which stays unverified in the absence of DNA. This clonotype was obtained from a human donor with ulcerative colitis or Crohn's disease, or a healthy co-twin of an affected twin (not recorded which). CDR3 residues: CASSFEGSGELFF.